This passage covers 25 T cell receptor beta chains from one sample sequenced in a study of cytomegalovirus exposure and HLA in healthy donors. This PCR relied on a set of 60 Vbeta primers and 13 Jbeta primers. Measured with immunoSEQ multiplex PCR; TCRdb has only the in-frame clones, and not every one. The sample holds 130,000 to 150,000 clones, over 75% seen once. Sequencing used PBMCs. These receptors originate from a woman in her forties or fifties in good health and CMV-seropositive.

This clone was seen many times. The chain recombines TRBV7-9 with TRBJ2-7; TRBD2 might be the D (5 bases). The CDR3 runs to 14 residues. Looked up from germline, CDR1 is SEHNR and CDR2 is FQNEAQ (reference sequence). With 5 bases removed from V and 2 bases from J, the gap between germline ends came to 13 bases. CDR3 sequence reads: CASSITGVTYEQYF. DNA for the CDR3: TGTGCCAGCAGCATAACCGGGGTAACCTACGAGCAGTACTTC.

The chain links TRBV9 to TRBJ2-3; tentatively, D is TRBD2 (6 bases). This CDR3 spans 16 amino acids. Between the trimmed V and J ends, which lost 0 bases and 3 bases, there was a span of 14 bases. CDR1 is SGDLS and CDR2 is YYNGEE in the germline V gene. The CDR3 here is CASSVGGAGGTDTQYF. CDR3 nucleotide sequence: TGTGCCAGCAGCGTAGGCGGGGCAGGAGGGACAGATACGCAGTATTTT.

The V gene is TRBV2, the J gene TRBJ2-7; 7 bases line up with TRBD1. CDR3 size: 13 residues. V was pared by 4 bases and J by 4 bases, with 4 bases of the junction left unmatched. Germline V CDR1 and CDR2: SNHLY, FYNNEI. CDR3 in DNA: TGTGCCAGCAGTGTGGGACAGCTATACGAGCAGTACTTC. It codes for CASSVGQLYEQYF. The complete variable domain, with remaining parts taken from reference TRBV2 and TRBJ2-7, reads EPEVTQTPSHQVTQMGQEVILRCVPISNHLYFYWYRQILGQKVEFLVSFYNNEISEKSEIFDDQFSVERPDGSNFTLKIRSTKLEDSAMYFCASSVGQLYEQYFGPGTRLTVT.

This rearrangement joins TRBV2 to TRBJ2-1; 14 nucleotides align to TRBD2. Trimming took 6 bases from V and 8 from J; bases not matched to a gene: 6. Germline loops: CDR1 SNHLY, CDR2 FYNNEI. The CDR3 has 15 amino acids. Written as DNA, the CDR3 is TGTGCCAGCAGCTCGGGGACTAGCGGGGGCGATGAGCAGTTCTTC. This sequence encodes CASSSGTSGGDEQFF.

This chain links TRBV2 with TRBJ2-5; D not certain. The DNA end is a closer match to TRBJ2-7, so the J assignment may be wrong. The CDR3 contains 12 residues. Germline values: CDR1 SNHLY, CDR2 FYNNEI. CDR3 DNA sequence: TGTGCCAGCAAGTTCGCGTCCTACGAGCAGTACTTC. This gives the protein CASKFASYEQYF.

The chain combines TRBV6-1 with TRBJ2-5; 12 bases are a match to TRBD2. V lost 5 bases and J lost 9; bases outside the gene matches: 4. This CDR3 has 13 residues. In germline, CDR1 is MNHNS, CDR2 SASEGT. The CDR3 loop is CASSPRTSGAQYF. The CDR3 DNA sequence: TGTGCCAGCAGTCCACGGACTAGCGGGGCCCAGTACTTC.

V usage is TRBV2 and J usage is TRBJ2-2, with a possible D match to TRBD1 (6 bases). V lost 4 bases and J 0 bases, leaving 12 bases between the germline ends. The germline V gene has CDR1 SNHLY and CDR2 FYNNEI. This CDR3 is built from 16 residues. The DNA for the CDR3 is TGTGCCAGCAGTGCTACAGGGCTCACGAACACCGGGGAGCTGTTTTTT. Its protein is CASSATGLTNTGELFF. The variable domain in full, completed from reference TRBV2 and TRBJ2-2, reads EPEVTQTPSHQVTQMGQEVILRCVPISNHLYFYWYRQILGQKVEFLVSFYNNEISEKSEIFDDQFSVERPDGSNFTLKIRSTKLEDSAMYFCASSATGLTNTGELFFGEGSRLTVL.

This clone appeared a few times. The V gene is TRBV20-1, the J gene TRBJ1-1; D is uncertain. This CDR3 spans 11 amino acids. Trimming took off 4 bases at V and 8 bases at J, with 11 bases between the two ends. Germline values: CDR1 DFQATT, CDR2 SNEGSKA (reference sequence). The CDR3 loop reads CSANPGLEAFF. In nucleotides, the CDR3 is TGCAGTGCTAACCCCGGACTGGAAGCTTTCTTT.

The rearrangement joins TRBV25-1 to TRBJ1-5; D is unclear. The CDR3 runs 13 residues. V was pared by 4 bases and J by 5 bases, with 9 bases between. Germline CDR1 and CDR2: MGHDK and SYGVNS. The CDR3 loop reads CASSGAAHQPQHF. As DNA, the CDR3 is TGTGCCAGCAGTGGAGCTGCTCATCAGCCCCAGCATTTT. Full variable domain (outside the CDR3, taken from reference TRBV25-1 and TRBJ1-5): EADIYQTPRYLVIGTGKKITLECSQTMGHDKMYWYQQDPGMELHLIHYSYGVNSTEKGDLSSESTVSRIRTEHFPLTLESARPSHTSQYLCASSGAAHQPQHFGDGTRLSIL.

This clone was seen only a few times. V is TRBV7-9 and J is TRBJ1-2, with a tentative D call TRBD1 (6 bases). V lost 1 base to trimming and J lost 5 bases, with 14 bases between them. The length of the CDR3 is 15 residues. Germline V gene data show CDR1 as SEHNR and CDR2 as FQNEAQ (reference sequence). This chain's CDR3 is CASSLGTVGEYGYTF. The DNA of the CDR3 is TGTGCCAGCAGCTTAGGGACAGTTGGGGAATATGGCTACACCTTC.

The CDR3 spells CASSLYFSGSSGNTDTQYF. In DNA, the CDR3 is TGTGCCAGCAGCTTATATTTCTCCGGGAGTAGCGGAAACACAGATACGCAGTATTTT. The gene calls are TRBV7-3 and TRBJ2-3; tentative D call: TRBD2 (6 bases). The germline gives CDR1 SGHTA, CDR2 FQGTGA. This CDR3 is 19 amino acids long. The germline V and J ends were trimmed by 2 bases and 2 bases, with 23 bases remaining between them.

This chain joins TRBV6-4 and TRBJ2-2, with TRBD2 as a possible D gene (6 bases). This CDR3 is 15 amino acids long. CDR1 is MRHNA and CDR2 is SNTAGT in the germline V gene. The V gene lost 0 bases and the J gene lost 1 base, with 6 bases spanning the gap. The CDR3 DNA sequence: TGTGCCAGCAGTGACTCGGGGGGGAACACCGGGGAGCTGTTTTTT. It is translated as CASSDSGGNTGELFF.

The chain recombines TRBV9 with TRBJ2-7; TRBD1 matches at 11 bases. The CDR3 is 15 amino acids. J gave up 6 bases and V 0 bases, and 5 bases lay outside the gene matches. Germline lookup yields CDR1 SGDLS and CDR2 YYNGEE. The CDR3 region is CASSVVDRGLSEQYF. CDR3 sequence (DNA): TGTGCCAGCAGCGTAGTGGACAGGGGGCTGAGCGAGCAGTACTTC. Full variable domain (outside the CDR3, taken from reference TRBV9 and TRBJ2-7): DSGVTQTPKHLITATGQRVTLRCSPRSGDLSVYWYQQSLDQGLQFLIQYYNGEERAKGNILERFSAQQFPDLHSELNLSSLELGDSALYFCASSVVDRGLSEQYFGPGTRLTVT.

In its sample, this clone was seen once. The chain recombines TRBV5-1 with TRBJ2-1; D is unresolved. CDR3 length: 12 amino acids. In germline, CDR1 is SGHRS, CDR2 YFSETQ. V was cut by 9 bases and J by 7 bases, with 14 bases left in between. The CDR3 loop is CATRIPENEQFF. In nucleotides, the CDR3 is TGCGCCACCCGAATACCGGAGAATGAGCAGTTCTTC.

This clone has more than one count but fewer than ten. The CDR3 region has the DNA TGTGCCAGCAGCCAAGATCTGAGCCTCTATTCCTACAATGAGCAGTTCTTC. It translates to CASSQDLSLYSYNEQFF. The chain joins TRBV4-2 to TRBJ2-1; D not resolved. Trimming shortened V by 0 bases and J by 1 base, and 13 bases separated the two germline ends. CDR1 LGHNA and CDR2 YNFKEQ come from the germline V gene. The CDR3 spans 17 residues.

The chain uses TRBV7-3 and TRBJ2-2; 7 bases agree with TRBD2. The CDR3 runs 15 residues. Germline V gene data show CDR1 as SGHTA and CDR2 as FQGTGA. The trim removed 4 bases at V and 4 bases at J, leaving 6 bases unmatched. CDR3 amino acids: CASSSRLAGTGELFF. The CDR3 nucleotides read TGTGCCAGCAGCTCCAGACTAGCCGGCACCGGGGAGCTGTTTTTT.

The V gene is TRBV6-5, the J gene TRBJ2-3; 7 nucleotides line up with TRBD2. Germline CDR1 reads MNHEY; CDR2 reads SVGAGI. The CDR3 extends over 16 amino acids. The V gene end was trimmed by 0 bases and the J gene end by 0 bases; junction bases not matched to a gene: 3. The CDR3: CASSYSRGVSTDTQYF. Here the CDR3 DNA reads TGTGCCAGCAGTTACTCCCGGGGGGTAAGCACAGATACGCAGTATTTT.

The CDR3 reads CASTLSGAASDTQYF. CDR3 in DNA: TGTGCCAGCACCCTTAGCGGGGCTGCGTCAGATACGCAGTATTTT. The rearrangement joins TRBV6-5 to TRBJ2-3; 8 positions match TRBD2. V was pared by 7 bases and J by 4 bases, with 10 bases of the junction left unmatched. From germline, CDR1 is MNHEY and CDR2 SVGAGI. This CDR3 contains 15 residues.

This CDR3 is CASSLGQAGGYTF. As DNA, the CDR3 is TGTGCCAGCAGCTTAGGACAGGCGGGCGGCTACACCTTC. The chain combines TRBV7-3 with TRBJ1-2; TRBD1 agrees at 7 bases. V was pared by 2 bases and J by 8 bases, with 5 bases of the junction left unmatched. The CDR3 runs 13 residues. Germline V lookup: CDR1 SGHTA, CDR2 FQGTGA.

The sample holds one count of this clone. The chain joins TRBV7-9 to TRBJ2-7, with 7 bases aligning to TRBD1. With 5 bases clipped from V and 7 bases from J, the junction kept 11 bases outside the gene matches. This CDR3 has 14 residues. Germline lookup yields CDR1 SEHNR and CDR2 FQNEAQ (reference sequence). The CDR3 DNA reads TGTGCCAGCAGCAGTATACAGGGGAACGAGGAGCAGTACTTC. It translates to CASSSIQGNEEQYF.

The chain is built from TRBV28 and TRBJ1-2; D remains ambiguous. The V gene's germline CDR1 is MDHEN and CDR2 SYDVKM. V was trimmed by 3 bases and J by 4 bases, leaving 3 bases between them. The CDR3 consists of 11 residues. CDR3 amino acids: CASSFLYGYTF. The CDR3 DNA follows: TGTGCCAGCAGTTTCCTCTATGGCTACACCTTC.

This chain connects TRBV6-1 to TRBJ2-1; the D gene is possibly TRBD2 (5 bases). The CDR3 length is 14 residues. Germline V CDR1 and CDR2: MNHNS, SASEGT. The V end lost 6 bases, the J end lost 5 bases, and 14 bases lay between the germline ends. Here the CDR3 reads CASRSEDSNNEQFF. DNA for the CDR3: TGTGCCAGCAGATCTGAGGACTCGAACAATGAGCAGTTCTTC.

This chain joins TRBV5-1 and TRBJ2-3; D is unresolved. The V gene's germline CDR1 is SGHRS and CDR2 YFSETQ. This CDR3 comprises 15 residues. V was pared by 0 bases and J by 0 bases, with 8 bases between. CDR3 bases: TGCGCCAGCAGCTTGGACACAAGTAGCACAGATACGCAGTATTTT. It is translated as CASSLDTSSTDTQYF.

The rearrangement uses TRBV6-5 and TRBJ1-6; maybe TRBD1 (6 bases). The CDR3 length is 15 residues. Trimming removed 6 bases at V and 0 bases at J, with 9 bases between. CDR1 and CDR2 (germline): MNHEY, SVGAGI. CDR3 bases: TGTGCCAGCAGAAAACAGGGCTCCTATAATTCACCCCTCCACTTT. Translated, it gives CASRKQGSYNSPLHF.

J is TRBJ2-1 and V is TRBV18; the D gene is possibly TRBD1 (5 bases). Germline values: CDR1 KGHSH, CDR2 LQKENI. V was cut by 1 base and J by 6 bases, with 10 bases left in between. The CDR3 has 14 amino acids. CDR3 sequence (DNA): TGTGCCAGCTCACCACTGTCAGGGTTCAATGAGCAGTTCTTC. It yields the protein CASSPLSGFNEQFF. Variable domain in full (rest from reference TRBV18 and TRBJ2-1): NAGVMQNPRHLVRRRGQEARLRCSPMKGHSHVYWYRQLPEEGLKFMVYLQKENIIDESGMPKERFSAEFPKEGPSILRIQQVVRGDSAAYFCASSPLSGFNEQFFGPGTRLTVL.